Below, 20 T cell receptor beta chains from the same sample are listed, as sequenced in a study. TCRdb independently ran MiXCR on the RT-PCR reads; one entry per CDR3 protein. The sample has hundreds of thousands of distinct CDR3 sequences; 13% to 15% are singletons. The specimen was memory CD4+ T cells from blood. The receptors originated from a female donor in good health, serving as a healthy control.

The gene calls are TRBV18 and TRBJ1-1; 10 nucleotides align to TRBD1. The J segment lost 4 bases and the V segment lost 3 bases, leaving 5 bases of the junction unmatched. The CDR3 has 15 amino acids. In germline, CDR1 is KGHSH, CDR2 LQKENI. As DNA, the CDR3 is TGTGCCAGCTCACCGCCGGGACAGGGGTTCACTGAAGCTTTCTTT. Its protein product is CASSPPGQGFTEAFF.

This clonotype was found a few times. The CDR3 spells CASSQDPAYLWYEQYF. In DNA, the CDR3 is TGCGCCAGCAGCCAAGATCCCGCGTATCTTTGGTACGAGCAGTACTTC. The chain couples TRBV4-1 to TRBJ2-7; D gene unclear. The CDR3 has 16 amino acids. V lost 0 bases to trimming and J lost 4 bases, with 16 bases between them. CDR1 MGHRA and CDR2 YSYEKL come from the germline V gene.

V usage is TRBV3-1 and J usage is TRBJ2-3; D might be TRBD1 (6 bases). This CDR3 is built from 15 residues. V lost 7 bases, J lost 4 bases, and 18 bases lay in between. Looked up from germline, CDR1 is LGHDT and CDR2 is YNNKEL (reference sequence). The CDR3 spells CASTLLGGGPDTQYF. Here the CDR3 DNA reads TGTGCCAGCACCCTTCTTGGGGGCGGCCCAGATACGCAGTATTTT.

The chain uses TRBV27 and TRBJ1-6, with D tentatively TRBD1 (5 bases). The CDR3 is 14 amino acids. Germline CDR1 is MNHEY and CDR2 is SMNVEV (reference sequence). V dropped 7 bases and J dropped 4 bases, with 11 bases sitting between them. The DNA for the CDR3 is TGTGCCAGCACCCAAGAGGGGTATAATTCACCCCTCCACTTT. It translates to CASTQEGYNSPLHF.

This clonotype was seen a few times. J is TRBJ2-1 and V is TRBV6-2 or TRBV6-3; 13 bases map to TRBD2. The V gene end was trimmed by 6 bases and the J gene end by 10 bases; junction bases not matched to a gene: 15. Germline V gene data show CDR1 as MNHEY and CDR2 as SVGEGT. The CDR3 spans 17 residues. The CDR3 coding sequence is TGTGCCAGCAGAACCCCCCCGGGACTAGCGGGAATAAAGGAGCAGTTCTTC. As protein: CASRTPPGLAGIKEQFF.

This clonotype has a count of ten or more. The chain couples TRBV7-8 to TRBJ2-7; 13 bases are shared with TRBD2. Per germline, CDR1 SGHVS and CDR2 FQNEAQ. The CDR3 runs to 15 residues. Unmatched junction bases numbered 8, after V lost 5 bases and J lost 7 bases. The CDR3 coding sequence is TGTGCCAGCAGCGGGCCGGGACTAGCGGGATGGGAGCAGTACTTC. Its translation: CASSGPGLAGWEQYF.

This chain links TRBV2 with TRBJ1-5; D uncertain. Trimming left V 4 bases short and J 1 base short, with 17 bases between. The germline gives CDR1 SNHLY, CDR2 FYNNEI. The length of the CDR3 is 17 residues. The DNA of the CDR3 is TGTGCCAGCAGTGCCCCTGGGCAGGATGGGAGCAATCAGCCCCAGCATTTT. This encodes CASSAPGQDGSNQPQHF.

The V and J genes are TRBV24-1 and TRBJ2-5; TRBD1 or TRBD2 may be the D gene (5 bases each). The CDR3 consists of 12 residues. V lost 9 bases, J lost 6 bases, and 13 bases lay in between. Per the germline V gene, CDR1 is KGHDR and CDR2 is SFDVKD. The DNA of the CDR3 is TGTGCCACCCAGGGATGGGGGAAGACCCAGTACTTC. It encodes CATQGWGKTQYF.

This clonotype was recorded at least ten times. This rearrangement joins TRBV4-2 to TRBJ1-1; D gene ambiguous. Germline values: CDR1 LGHNA, CDR2 YNFKEQ. Trimming took off 1 base at V and 0 bases at J, with 3 bases between the two ends. The CDR3 contains 13 residues. As DNA, the CDR3 is TGTGCCAGCAGCCAAGCAGTGAACACTGAAGCTTTCTTT. It encodes CASSQAVNTEAFF.

This clonotype showed up many times. J is TRBJ2-5 and V is TRBV20-1, with TRBD1 identical over 10 bases. V dropped 0 bases and J dropped 4; count of bases not matched to a gene: 5. The CDR3 has 15 residues. Germline V lookup: CDR1 DFQATT, CDR2 SNEGSKA (reference sequence). The CDR3 bases are TGCAGTGCTAGAGATCCTCGACAGGGGGCAGAGACCCAGTACTTC. Translating gives CSARDPRQGAETQYF.

This sequence joins TRBV5-1 and TRBJ1-1, with D maybe TRBD1 (5 bases). This CDR3 is 14 amino acids long. Trimming cost V 0 bases and J 5 bases, with 11 bases left between them. Germline V gene lookup returns CDR1 SGHRS and CDR2 YFSETQ. The CDR3 spells CASSLETGQTEAFF. In DNA form, the CDR3 reads TGCGCCAGCAGCTTGGAAACAGGACAAACTGAAGCTTTCTTT. Together with reference TRBV5-1 and TRBJ1-1, the CDR3 gives the full variable domain: KAGVTQTPRYLIKTRGQQVTLSCSPISGHRSVSWYQQTPGQGLQFLFEYFSETQRNKGNFPGRFSGRQFSNSRSEMNVSTLELGDSALYLCASSLETGQTEAFFGQGTRLTVV.

V and J are TRBV7-2 and TRBJ2-1; possibly TRBD2 for D (6 bases). Deletions cut 2 bases from V and 2 bases from J, with 13 bases between. CDR1 is SGHTA and CDR2 is FQGNSA in the germline V gene. This CDR3 contains 16 residues. Here the CDR3 reads CASSLSLAPAYNEQFF. In DNA, the CDR3 is TGTGCCAGCAGCTTATCCCTAGCGCCTGCCTACAATGAGCAGTTCTTC.

This clonotype was recorded at least ten times. The gene calls are TRBV27 and TRBJ2-7, with D unresolved. V lost 2 bases and J lost 6, with 20 bases in between. CDR1 is MNHEY, CDR2 SMNVEV, per germline (reference sequence). The CDR3 extends over 16 amino acids. CDR3 coding DNA: TGTGCCAGCAGTTTACTTCTGGGCCCAGACCGGGTCGAGCAGTACTTC. It specifies CASSLLLGPDRVEQYF.

This chain uses TRBV12-3 or TRBV12-4 with TRBJ2-5, with 12 bases fitting TRBD2. The CDR3 totals 18 residues. V lost 0 bases, J lost 5 bases, and 10 bases stayed unmatched. This chain's CDR3 is CASSLAQTSGRGKETQYF. The CDR3, as DNA: TGTGCCAGCAGTTTAGCGCAGACTAGCGGGAGAGGGAAGGAGACCCAGTACTTC.

J is TRBJ2-7 and V is TRBV9, with 10 bases that match TRBD1. The CDR3 contains 14 residues. With 3 bases clipped from V and 7 bases from J, the junction kept 7 bases outside the gene matches. From germline, CDR1 is SGDLS and CDR2 YYNGEE. Written as DNA, the CDR3 is TGTGCCAGCAGCGCAAGACAGGGGGCGAAAGAGCAGTACTTC. It encodes CASSARQGAKEQYF.

This clonotype was seen ten or more times. CDR3 loop: CSVEHIYGYTF. CDR3 DNA sequence: TGCAGCGTTGAACACATCTATGGCTACACCTTC. V gene TRBV29-1 combines with J gene TRBJ1-2, with D uncertain. Germline CDR1 is SQVTM and CDR2 is ANQGSEA. V was trimmed by 2 bases and J by 4 bases, leaving 5 bases between them. The CDR3 has 11 residues.

The chain carries TRBV27 and TRBJ2-1, with 11 positions matching TRBD2. V shed 6 bases, J shed 6 bases, and the junction held 10 bases outside the gene matches. Germline CDR1 reads MNHEY; CDR2 reads SMNVEV (reference sequence). The CDR3 contains 16 residues. CDR3 nucleotide sequence: TGTGCCAGCAGCTCTCTAGGGACTAGCGGAGGCAATGAGCAGTTCTTC. As protein: CASSSLGTSGGNEQFF.

In regard to this clonotype: Compared with germline, one end of the junction differs, possibly owing to a read error. The chain uses TRBV3-1 and TRBJ2-1; D possibly matches TRBD1 or TRBD2 (5 bases each). The CDR3 runs to 12 residues. Germline CDR1 LGHDT, CDR2 YNNKEL (reference sequence). The CDR3 DNA follows: TGTGCCAGCAGCCCAATGTCCGGGGCCCCGCGCTTT. Amino acids: CASSPMSGAPRF.

This clonotype was seen many times. The rearrangement joins TRBV20-1 to TRBJ1-2, with a tentative D call TRBD1 (6 bases). Looked up from germline, CDR1 is DFQATT and CDR2 is SNEGSKA (reference sequence). V was cut by 0 bases and J by 3 bases, with 11 bases left in between. There are 14 residues in the CDR3. This CDR3 is CSARESGAHYGYTF. The DNA of the CDR3 is TGCAGTGCTAGAGAGTCAGGGGCCCACTATGGCTACACCTTC.

V and J are TRBV7-2 and TRBJ1-2; 8 nucleotides match TRBD1. The germline CDR1 and CDR2 sequences are SGHTA and FQGNSA. The CDR3 spans 13 residues. The ends lost 5 bases at V and 7 bases at J; junction bases unmatched: 6. CDR3 coding DNA: TGTGCCAGCAGCGCGGGACAGGAGTTTGGCTACACCTTC. Translation: CASSAGQEFGYTF.